This passage covers 7 T cell receptor beta chains from one sample sequenced in a study of blood T cell repertoires in COVID-19. The method was immunoSEQ multiplex PCR; TCRdb's version includes in-frame clones alone and lacks a portion of them. The sample carries roughly 340,000 clones, more than 70% recorded once. Sequenced: peripheral blood. The receptors originated from a woman aged 70-85 years with COVID-19, enrolled during active disease.

The chain combines TRBV7-2 with TRBJ1-3; 7 bases are shared with TRBD1. Germline V gives CDR1 SGHTA, CDR2 FQGNSA. This CDR3 has 15 residues. The ends lost 4 bases at V and 4 bases at J; junction bases unmatched: 7. The CDR3 region has the DNA TGTGCCAGCAGCTACAGGGGTAGTGAAGGAAACACCATATATTTT. It translates to CASSYRGSEGNTIYF. Full variable domain (outside the CDR3, taken from reference TRBV7-2 and TRBJ1-3): GAGVSQSPSNKVTEKGKDVELRCDPISGHTALYWYRQSLGQGLEFLIYFQGNSAPDKSGLPSDRFSAERTGGSVSTLTIQRTQQEDSAVYLCASSYRGSEGNTIYFGEGSWLTVV.

V usage is TRBV15 and J usage is TRBJ1-3; D is perhaps TRBD1 (6 bases). This CDR3 comprises 15 residues. V was cut by 5 bases and J by 1 base, with 12 bases left in between. Looked up from germline, CDR1 is LNHNV and CDR2 is YYDKDF (reference sequence). CDR3 coding DNA: TGTGCCACCAGCGCGCAACAGGGATCTGGAAACACCATATATTTT. It yields the protein CATSAQQGSGNTIYF.

V and J are TRBV19 and TRBJ2-1; D is perhaps TRBD2 (5 bases). Trimming shortened V by 5 bases and J by 5 bases, and 22 bases separated the two germline ends. The germline CDR1 and CDR2 sequences are LNHDA and SQIVND (reference sequence). The CDR3 runs to 17 residues. The CDR3 here is CASSPFPDSEGDNEQFF. The CDR3 DNA reads TGTGCCAGTAGTCCATTCCCGGACTCAGAGGGTGACAATGAGCAGTTCTTC.

This clone was counted a few times. The V gene is TRBV27, the J gene TRBJ1-2; D is possibly TRBD1 (6 bases). The CDR3 is 15 amino acids. The germline CDR1 and CDR2 sequences are MNHEY and SMNVEV (reference sequence). Trimming removed 2 bases at V and 1 base at J, with 11 bases between. The CDR3 region is CASSLMPGVNYGYTF. The CDR3, as DNA: TGTGCCAGCAGTTTAATGCCAGGGGTTAACTATGGCTACACCTTC.

The chain uses TRBV28 and TRBJ2-3, with TRBD1 matching 7 bases. The CDR3 spans 19 residues. CDR1 is MDHEN and CDR2 is SYDVKM in the germline V gene. Unmatched junction bases numbered 16, after V lost 0 bases and J lost 4 bases. Here the CDR3 reads CASSLWWSPTGAEPDTQYF. The CDR3 region has the DNA TGTGCCAGCAGTTTATGGTGGTCCCCTACAGGGGCCGAACCAGATACGCAGTATTTT.

J is TRBJ1-5 and V is TRBV7-2; D gene unclear. Germline lookup yields CDR1 SGHTA and CDR2 FQGNSA. Trimming removed 1 base at V and 1 base at J, with 11 bases between. The CDR3 consists of 16 residues. The CDR3 is CASSLGRAVSNQPQHF. The CDR3 nucleotides read TGTGCCAGCAGCTTAGGGAGGGCTGTAAGCAATCAGCCCCAGCATTTT.

This rearrangement joins TRBV5-1 to TRBJ2-5, with 9 bases matching TRBD2. From germline, CDR1 is SGHRS and CDR2 YFSETQ. Losses at the gene ends were 5 bases for V and 2 bases for J; bases not matched to a gene: 7. The CDR3 runs to 15 residues. As DNA, the CDR3 is TGCGCCAGCAGATTTATGGGACTAGCACAAGAGACCCAGTACTTC. It encodes CASRFMGLAQETQYF.